These T cell receptor beta chains were read from a single sample in a study of PD-1 blockade in classical Hodgkin lymphoma. Clones were sequenced by immunoSEQ multiplex PCR, and TCRdb holds only the in-frame ones, with some missing. The table lists roughly 19,000 clones, 75% to 90% of them singletons, with approximately 24% in the top ten. The sample in question was peripheral blood mononuclear cells (PBMCs), obtained at baseline. Receptors were obtained from a human donor with classical Hodgkin lymphoma. Each CDR3 is given with its conserved first and last residue.

TRBJ1-2,TRBV6-6,CASRSSKGTTNYGYTF
TRBJ2-2,TRBV19,CATGLAGQNTGELFF
TRBJ2-5,TRBV5-1,CASSDGGNQETQYF
TRBJ1-4,TRBV2,CASKEGEGNEKLFF
TRBJ1-1,TRBV12-2,CASRLAHSGREAFF
TRBJ2-2,TRBV5-1,CASKTGEIGELFF
TRBJ2-7,TRBV5-6,CASSLWSYEQYF
TRBJ2-7,TRBV29-1,CSVGPSGDEQYF
TRBJ1-2,TRBV9,CASSVEYQMNYGYTF
TRBJ2-5,TRBV4-2,CASSLRGEGETQYF
TRBJ2-7,TRBV4-1,CASSQDWDPYEQYF
TRBJ2-2,TRBV18,CASSPPVGQDNTGELFF
TRBJ2-3,TRBV18,CASLTTGVSTDTQYF
TRBJ2-7,TRBV30,CAWSRTSGSFYEQYF
TRBJ1-2,TRBV10-3,CAISGTGESYGYTF
TRBJ1-3,TRBV5-1,CASSLGYRASGNTIYF
TRBJ1-1,TRBV2,CATYGGLNTEAFF
TRBJ2-2,TRBV28,CASIQSGSGTGELFF
TRBJ1-5,TRBV10-1,CASSGQLNQPQHF
TRBJ1-3,TRBV30,CAWSEGQGRNTIYF
TRBJ1-2,TRBV27,CASSLGGGHNYGYTF
TRBJ2-1,TRBV2,CASSAGTPDNEQFF
TRBJ2-5,TRBV6-5,CASRAQGGETQYF
TRBJ2-2,TRBV4-2,CASSPRQPDTGELFF
TRBJ2-7,TRBV4-1,CASSQTATYEQYF
TRBJ2-1,TRBV29-1,CSAGSSGEQFF
TRBJ1-1,TRBV28,CASRPGTGESFRRGFF
TRBJ1-3,TRBV29-1,CSVVARSRSNTIYF
TRBJ2-2,TRBV29-1,CSVRAQPGELFF
TRBJ2-3,TRBV5-1,CASFLGISTDTQYF
TRBJ1-3,TRBV4-2,CASSQDQDRVGNTIYF